The sample holds a few counts of the clone carrying this T cell receptor beta chain. The antigen is unknown. Unique molecular identifiers tagged the TCRbeta library. TCRdb fed the PCR reads into MiXCR, producing one record per CDR3 protein. The data hold fewer than 750,000 distinct CDR3 sequences, with 25% to 30% observed a single time. Trimming removed 3 bases at V and 0 bases at J, with 11 bases between. CDR1 and CDR2 (germline): MDHEN, SYDVKM. This CDR3 region has 15 residues. This specimen belongs to a study of T-cell reconstitution after alpha-beta-depleted transplantation in children. Study findings and constraints: Several hundred graft clones that had expanded were reportedly the source of alpha-beta T cells about two months after transplant.

The genes are TRBV28 and TRBJ1-1, with D tentatively TRBD1 (5 bases). The receptor comes from a boy under two years old with Wiskott-Aldrich syndrome, due to receive a stem cell transplant. The input for sequencing was PBMCs, taken before TCRalphabeta/CD19-depleted stem cell transplant. CDR3 region: CASSFRRVLNTEAFF. Here the CDR3 DNA reads TGTGCCAGCAGTTTTCGCAGGGTATTGAACACTGAAGCTTTCTTT.